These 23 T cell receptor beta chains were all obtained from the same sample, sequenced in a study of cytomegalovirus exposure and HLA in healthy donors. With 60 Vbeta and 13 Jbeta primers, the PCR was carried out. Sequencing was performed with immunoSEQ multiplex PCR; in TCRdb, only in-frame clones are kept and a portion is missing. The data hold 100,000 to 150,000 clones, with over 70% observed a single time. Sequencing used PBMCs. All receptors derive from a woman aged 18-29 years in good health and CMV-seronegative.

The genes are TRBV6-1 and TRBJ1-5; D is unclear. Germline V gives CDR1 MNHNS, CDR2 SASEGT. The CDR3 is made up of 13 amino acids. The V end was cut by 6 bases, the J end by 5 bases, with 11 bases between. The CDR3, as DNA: TGTGCCAGCAGATTGGCTAGAGATCAGCCCCAGCATTTT. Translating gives CASRLARDQPQHF.

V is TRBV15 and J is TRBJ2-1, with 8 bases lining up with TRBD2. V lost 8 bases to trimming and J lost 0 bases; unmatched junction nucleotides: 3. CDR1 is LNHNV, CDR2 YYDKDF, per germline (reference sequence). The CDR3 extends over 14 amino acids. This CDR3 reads CATDSGSSYNEQFF. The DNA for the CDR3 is TGTGCCACCGACAGCGGGAGCTCCTACAATGAGCAGTTCTTC.

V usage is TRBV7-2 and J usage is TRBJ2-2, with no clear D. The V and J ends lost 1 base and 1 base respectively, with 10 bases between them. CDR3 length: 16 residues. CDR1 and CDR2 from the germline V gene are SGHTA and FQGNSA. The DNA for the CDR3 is TGTGCCAGCAGCTTAGTGTCTGGCCTGAACACCGGGGAGCTGTTTTTT. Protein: CASSLVSGLNTGELFF.

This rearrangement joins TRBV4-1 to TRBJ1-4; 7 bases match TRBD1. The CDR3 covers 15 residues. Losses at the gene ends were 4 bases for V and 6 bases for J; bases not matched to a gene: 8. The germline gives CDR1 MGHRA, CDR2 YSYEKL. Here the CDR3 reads CASSRIGGVDEKLFF. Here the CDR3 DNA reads TGCGCCAGCAGCCGTATAGGGGGCGTAGATGAAAAACTGTTTTTT.

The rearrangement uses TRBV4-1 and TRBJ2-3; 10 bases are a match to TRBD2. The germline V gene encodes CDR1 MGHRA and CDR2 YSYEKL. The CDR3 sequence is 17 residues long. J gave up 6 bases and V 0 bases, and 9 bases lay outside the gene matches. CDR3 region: CASSQDRASGRMDTQYF. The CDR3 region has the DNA TGCGCCAGCAGCCAAGATAGGGCTAGCGGGAGAATGGATACGCAGTATTTT.

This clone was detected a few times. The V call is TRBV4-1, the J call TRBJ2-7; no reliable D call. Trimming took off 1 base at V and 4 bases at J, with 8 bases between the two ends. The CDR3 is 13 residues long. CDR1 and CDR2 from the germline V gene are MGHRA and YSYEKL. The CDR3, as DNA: TGCGCCAGCAGCCAAGGGGCGAATTACGAGCAGTACTTC. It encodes CASSQGANYEQYF.

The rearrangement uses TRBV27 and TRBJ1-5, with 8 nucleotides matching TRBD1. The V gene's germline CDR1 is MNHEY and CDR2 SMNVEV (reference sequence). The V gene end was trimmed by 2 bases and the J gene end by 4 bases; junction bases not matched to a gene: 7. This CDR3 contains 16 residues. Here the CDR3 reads CASSLVGQGRNQPQHF. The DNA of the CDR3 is TGTGCCAGCAGTTTAGTCGGACAGGGAAGGAATCAGCCCCAGCATTTT.

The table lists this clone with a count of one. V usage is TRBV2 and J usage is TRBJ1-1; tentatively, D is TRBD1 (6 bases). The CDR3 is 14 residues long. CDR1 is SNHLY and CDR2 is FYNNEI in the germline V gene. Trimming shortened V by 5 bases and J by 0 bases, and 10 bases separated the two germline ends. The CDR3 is CASSPDRLNTEAFF. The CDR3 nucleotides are TGTGCCAGCAGTCCCGACAGGCTGAACACTGAAGCTTTCTTT.

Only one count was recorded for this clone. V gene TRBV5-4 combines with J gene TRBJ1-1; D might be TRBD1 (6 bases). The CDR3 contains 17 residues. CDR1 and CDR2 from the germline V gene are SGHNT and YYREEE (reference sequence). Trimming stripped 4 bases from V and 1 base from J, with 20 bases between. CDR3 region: CASSSPGTPKENTEAFF. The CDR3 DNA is TGTGCCAGCAGCAGCCCCGGGACACCAAAGGAGAACACTGAAGCTTTCTTT.

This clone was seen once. This CDR3 is CASGLESGSGANVLTF. DNA for the CDR3: TGTGCTAGTGGTTTGGAGTCAGGCTCTGGGGCCAACGTCCTGACTTTC. The V call is TRBV12-5, the J call TRBJ2-6; D gene uncertain. CDR1 LGHNT and CDR2 FRNRAP come from the germline V gene. The CDR3 loop spans 16 amino acids. V shed 1 base and J shed 0 bases, with 7 bases lying between them.

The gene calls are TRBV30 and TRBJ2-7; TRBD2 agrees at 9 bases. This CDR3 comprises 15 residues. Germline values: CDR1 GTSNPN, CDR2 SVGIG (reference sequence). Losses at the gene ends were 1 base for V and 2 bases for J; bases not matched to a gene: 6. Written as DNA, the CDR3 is TGTGCCTGGAGTGCCCTAGCGGGGTCTGCCTACGAGCAGTACTTC. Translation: CAWSALAGSAYEQYF.

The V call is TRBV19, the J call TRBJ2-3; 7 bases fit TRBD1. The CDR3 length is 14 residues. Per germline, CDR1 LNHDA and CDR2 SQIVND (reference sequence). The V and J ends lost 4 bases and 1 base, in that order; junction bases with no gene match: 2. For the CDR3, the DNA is TGTGCCAGTAGTAACGGACAGGGCACAGATACGCAGTATTTT. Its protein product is CASSNGQGTDTQYF.

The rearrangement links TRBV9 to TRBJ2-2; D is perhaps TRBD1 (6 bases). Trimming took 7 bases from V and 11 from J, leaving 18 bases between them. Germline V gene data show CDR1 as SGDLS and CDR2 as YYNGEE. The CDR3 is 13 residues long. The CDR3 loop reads CASGGTFNGELFF. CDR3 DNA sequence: TGTGCCAGCGGGGGCACGTTTAATGGTGAGCTGTTTTTT.

CDR3 sequence reads: CASSLTGSPLGYTF. CDR3 coding DNA: TGTGCCAGCAGCTTGACAGGGTCCCCCCTTGGCTACACCTTC. This chain uses TRBV7-9 with TRBJ1-2, with 7 nucleotides matching TRBD1. V trimming: 3 bases; J trimming: 7 bases; junction bases outside the gene matches: 8. Germline CDR1 is SEHNR and CDR2 is FQNEAQ (reference sequence). This CDR3 spans 14 amino acids.

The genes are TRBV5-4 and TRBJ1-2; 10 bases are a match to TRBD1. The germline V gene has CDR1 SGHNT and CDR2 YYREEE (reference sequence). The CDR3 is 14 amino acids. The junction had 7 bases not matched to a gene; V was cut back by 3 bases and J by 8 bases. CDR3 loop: CASSSRQGARGYTF. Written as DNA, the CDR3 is TGTGCCAGCAGCTCCCGACAGGGGGCGAGGGGCTACACCTTC.

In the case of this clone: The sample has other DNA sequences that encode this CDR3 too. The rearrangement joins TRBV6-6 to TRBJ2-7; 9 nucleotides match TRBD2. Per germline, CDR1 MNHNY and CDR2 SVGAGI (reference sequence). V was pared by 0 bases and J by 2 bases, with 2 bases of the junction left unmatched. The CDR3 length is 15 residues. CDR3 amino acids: CASSYSSSGTYEQYF. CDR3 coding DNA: TGTGCCAGCAGTTACTCTTCTAGCGGGACCTACGAGCAGTACTTC.

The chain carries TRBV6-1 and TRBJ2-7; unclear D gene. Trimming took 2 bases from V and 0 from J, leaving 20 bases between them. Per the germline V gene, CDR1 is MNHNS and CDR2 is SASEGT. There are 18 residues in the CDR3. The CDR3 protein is CASSERVRHLPFSYEQYF. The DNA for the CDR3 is TGTGCCAGCAGTGAAAGAGTGCGACACTTACCTTTCTCCTACGAGCAGTACTTC.

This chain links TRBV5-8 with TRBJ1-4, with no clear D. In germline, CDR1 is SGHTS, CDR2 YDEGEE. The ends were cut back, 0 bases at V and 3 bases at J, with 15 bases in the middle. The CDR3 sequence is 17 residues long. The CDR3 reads CASSLDLTGWANEKLFF. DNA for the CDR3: TGTGCCAGCAGCTTGGATCTGACGGGGTGGGCTAATGAAAAACTGTTTTTT. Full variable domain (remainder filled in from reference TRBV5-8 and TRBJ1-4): EAGVTQSPTHLIKTRGQQATLRCSPISGHTSVYWYQQALGLGLQFLLWYDEGEERNRGNFPPRFSGRQFPNYSSELNVNALELEDSALYLCASSLDLTGWANEKLFFGSGTQLSVL.

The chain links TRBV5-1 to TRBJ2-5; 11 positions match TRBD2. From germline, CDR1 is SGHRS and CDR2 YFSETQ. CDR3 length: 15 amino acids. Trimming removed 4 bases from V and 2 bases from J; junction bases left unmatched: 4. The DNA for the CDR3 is TGCGCCAGCAGCGGACTAGCGGGCGGACAAGAGACCCAGTACTTC. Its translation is CASSGLAGGQETQYF.

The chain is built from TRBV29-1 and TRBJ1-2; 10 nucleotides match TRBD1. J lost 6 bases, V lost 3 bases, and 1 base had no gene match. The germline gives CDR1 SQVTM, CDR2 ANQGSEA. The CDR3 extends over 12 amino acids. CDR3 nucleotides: TGCAGCGTTGAGGGGACAGGGGATGGCTACACCTTC. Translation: CSVEGTGDGYTF.

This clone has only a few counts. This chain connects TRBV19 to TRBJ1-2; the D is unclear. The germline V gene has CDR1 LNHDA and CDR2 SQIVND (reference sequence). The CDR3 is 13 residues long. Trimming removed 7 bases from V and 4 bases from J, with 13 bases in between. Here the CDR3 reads CASTLGRGYGYTF. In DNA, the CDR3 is TGTGCCAGTACCCTGGGTCGGGGCTATGGCTACACCTTC. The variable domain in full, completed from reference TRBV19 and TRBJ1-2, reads DGGITQSPKYLFRKEGQNVTLSCEQNLNHDAMYWYRQDPGQGLRLIYYSQIVNDFQKGDIAEGYSVSREKKESFPLTVTSAQKNPTAFYLCASTLGRGYGYTFGSGTRLTVV.

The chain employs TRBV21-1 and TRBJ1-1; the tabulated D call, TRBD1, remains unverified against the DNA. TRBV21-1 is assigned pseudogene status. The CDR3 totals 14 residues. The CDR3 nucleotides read TGTGCCAGCAGCAACCTGGACAGGGGATCTGAAGCTTTCTTT. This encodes CASSNLDRGSEAFF.

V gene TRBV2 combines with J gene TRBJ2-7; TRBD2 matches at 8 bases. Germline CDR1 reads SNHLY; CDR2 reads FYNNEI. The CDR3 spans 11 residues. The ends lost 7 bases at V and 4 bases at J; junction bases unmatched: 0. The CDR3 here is CASTGGYEQYF. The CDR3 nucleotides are TGTGCCAGCACGGGGGGGTACGAGCAGTACTTC.